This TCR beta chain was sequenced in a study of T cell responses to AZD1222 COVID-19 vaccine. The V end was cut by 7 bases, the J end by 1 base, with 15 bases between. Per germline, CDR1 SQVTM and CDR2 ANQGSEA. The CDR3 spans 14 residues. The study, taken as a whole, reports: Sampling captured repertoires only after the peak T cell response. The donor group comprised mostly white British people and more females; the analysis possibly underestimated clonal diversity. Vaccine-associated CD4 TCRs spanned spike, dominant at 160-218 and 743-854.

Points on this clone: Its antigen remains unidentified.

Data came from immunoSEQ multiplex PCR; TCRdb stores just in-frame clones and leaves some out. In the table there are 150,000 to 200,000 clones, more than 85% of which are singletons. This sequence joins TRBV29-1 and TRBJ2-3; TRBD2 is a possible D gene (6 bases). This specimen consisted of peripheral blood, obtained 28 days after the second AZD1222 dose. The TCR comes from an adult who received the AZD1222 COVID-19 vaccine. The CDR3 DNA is TGCAGCGGCGGAACAGGACTACGCACAGATACGCAGTATTTT. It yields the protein CSGGTGLRTDTQYF.